The following is a TCR beta chain sequence with its context. This record comes from a study of blood T cell repertoires in COVID-19. Participant ages covered roughly 18 to 90 years across 24 US areas. Each participant's cohort was designated according to participant-reported clinical history. V was pared by 1 base and J by 4 bases, with 16 bases between. CDR1 is SGHVS and CDR2 is FQNEAQ in the germline V gene. The CDR3 loop spans 16 amino acids. Sequencing used immunoSEQ multiplex PCR; TCRdb keeps in-frame clones, though not all of them. Among approximately 300,000 clones listed, nearly 90% were seen once.

The gene calls are TRBV7-8 and TRBJ2-5, with a tentative D call TRBD1 (9 bases). The material sequenced was PBMCs or T cells enriched from blood (not recorded which). The source is a woman aged 25 to 45 who had recovered from COVID-19. The chain's CDR3 is CASSLGGGTGIETQYF. The CDR3 nucleotides are TGTGCCAGCAGCTTAGGCGGGGGGACAGGGATAGAGACCCAGTACTTC.